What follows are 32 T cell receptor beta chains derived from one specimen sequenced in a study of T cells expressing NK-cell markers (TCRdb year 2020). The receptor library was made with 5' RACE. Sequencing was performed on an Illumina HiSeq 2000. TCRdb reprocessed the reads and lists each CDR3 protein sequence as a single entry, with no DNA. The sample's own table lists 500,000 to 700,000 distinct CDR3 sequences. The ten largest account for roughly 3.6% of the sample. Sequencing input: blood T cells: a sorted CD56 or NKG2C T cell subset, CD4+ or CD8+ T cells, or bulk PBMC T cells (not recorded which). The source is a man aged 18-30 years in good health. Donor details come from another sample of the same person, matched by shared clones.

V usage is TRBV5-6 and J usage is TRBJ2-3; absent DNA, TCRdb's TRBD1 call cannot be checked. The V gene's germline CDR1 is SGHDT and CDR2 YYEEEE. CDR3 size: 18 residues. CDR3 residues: CASRPSLDRDRDTDTQYF. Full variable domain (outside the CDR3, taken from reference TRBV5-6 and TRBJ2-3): DAGVTQSPTHLIKTRGQQVTLRCSPKSGHDTVSWYQQALGQGPQFIFQYYEEEERQRGNFPDRFSGHQFPNYSSELNVNALLLGDSALYLCASRPSLDRDRDTDTQYFGPGTRLTVL.

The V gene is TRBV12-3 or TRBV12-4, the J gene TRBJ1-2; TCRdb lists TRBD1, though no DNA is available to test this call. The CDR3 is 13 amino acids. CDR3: CASLGVGNYGYTF.

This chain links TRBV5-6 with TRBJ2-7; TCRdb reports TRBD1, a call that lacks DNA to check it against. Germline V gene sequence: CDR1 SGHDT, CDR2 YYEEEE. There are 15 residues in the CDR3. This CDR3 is CASSLRGFWLDEQYF.

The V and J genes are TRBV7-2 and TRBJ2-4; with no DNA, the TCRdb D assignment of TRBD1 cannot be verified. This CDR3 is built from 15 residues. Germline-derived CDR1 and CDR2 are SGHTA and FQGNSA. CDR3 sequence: CASSLNGVGGDIQYF.

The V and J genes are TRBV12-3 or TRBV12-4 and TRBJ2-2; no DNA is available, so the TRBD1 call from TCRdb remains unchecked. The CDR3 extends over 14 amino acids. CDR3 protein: CASGAEQNTGELFF.

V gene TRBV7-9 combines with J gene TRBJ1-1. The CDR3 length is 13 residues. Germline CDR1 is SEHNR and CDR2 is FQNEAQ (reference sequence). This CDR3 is CASRRSENTEAFF. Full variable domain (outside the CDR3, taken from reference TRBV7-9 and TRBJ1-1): DTGVSQNPRHKITKRGQNVTFRCDPISEHNRLYWYRQTLGQGPEFLTYFQNEAQLEKSRLLSDRFSAERPKGSFSTLEIQRTEQGDSAMYLCASRRSENTEAFFGQGTRLTVV.

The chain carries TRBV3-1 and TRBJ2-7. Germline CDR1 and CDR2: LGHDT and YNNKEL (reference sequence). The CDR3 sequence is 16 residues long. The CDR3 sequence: CASSQDRSYPSYEQYF.

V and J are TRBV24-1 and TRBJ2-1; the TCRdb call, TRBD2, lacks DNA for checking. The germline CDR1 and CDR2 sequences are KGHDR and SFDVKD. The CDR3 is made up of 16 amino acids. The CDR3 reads CATSSITSGSRNEQFF.

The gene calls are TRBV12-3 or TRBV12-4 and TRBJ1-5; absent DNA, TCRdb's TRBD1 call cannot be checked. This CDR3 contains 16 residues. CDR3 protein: CASSPGGREGNQPQHF.

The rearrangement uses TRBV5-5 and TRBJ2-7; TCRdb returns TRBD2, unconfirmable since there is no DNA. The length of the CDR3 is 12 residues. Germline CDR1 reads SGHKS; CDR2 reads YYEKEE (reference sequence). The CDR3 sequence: CASEGLGYEQYF.

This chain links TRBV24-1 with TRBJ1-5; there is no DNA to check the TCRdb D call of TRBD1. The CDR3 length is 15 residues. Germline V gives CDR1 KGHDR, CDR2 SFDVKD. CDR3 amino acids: CATSDQGKADQPQHF.

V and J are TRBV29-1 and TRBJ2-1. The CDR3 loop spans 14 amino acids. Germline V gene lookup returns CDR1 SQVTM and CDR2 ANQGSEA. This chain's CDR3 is CSVEYATSYNEQFF.

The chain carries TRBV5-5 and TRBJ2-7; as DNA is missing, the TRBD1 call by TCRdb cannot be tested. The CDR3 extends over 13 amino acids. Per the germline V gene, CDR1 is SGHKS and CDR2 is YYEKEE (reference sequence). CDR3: CASSTGTEYEQYF.

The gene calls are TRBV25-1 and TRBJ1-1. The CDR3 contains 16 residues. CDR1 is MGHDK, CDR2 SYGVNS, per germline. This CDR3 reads CASSGVGRPMNTEAFF.

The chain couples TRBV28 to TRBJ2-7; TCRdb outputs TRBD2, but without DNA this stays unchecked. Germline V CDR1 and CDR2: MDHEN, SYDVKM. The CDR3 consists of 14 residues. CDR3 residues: CASSLAGRGNEQYF.

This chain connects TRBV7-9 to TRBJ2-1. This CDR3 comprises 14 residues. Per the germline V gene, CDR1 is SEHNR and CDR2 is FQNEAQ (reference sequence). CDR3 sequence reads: CASTGIYGSNEQFF.

CDR3 protein: CASRLGQGANYGYTF. J is TRBJ1-2 and V is TRBV5-1; TCRdb's D gene call, TRBD1, goes unchecked for lack of DNA. The germline V gene encodes CDR1 SGHRS and CDR2 YFSETQ. CDR3 length: 15 residues.

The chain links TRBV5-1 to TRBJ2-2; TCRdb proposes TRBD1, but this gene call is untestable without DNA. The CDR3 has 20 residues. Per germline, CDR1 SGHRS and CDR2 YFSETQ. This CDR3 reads CASSLFIGSPTPANTGELFF. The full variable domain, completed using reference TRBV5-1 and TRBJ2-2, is KAGVTQTPRYLIKTRGQQVTLSCSPISGHRSVSWYQQTPGQGLQFLFEYFSETQRNKGNFPGRFSGRQFSNSRSEMNVSTLELGDSALYLCASSLFIGSPTPANTGELFFGEGSRLTVL.

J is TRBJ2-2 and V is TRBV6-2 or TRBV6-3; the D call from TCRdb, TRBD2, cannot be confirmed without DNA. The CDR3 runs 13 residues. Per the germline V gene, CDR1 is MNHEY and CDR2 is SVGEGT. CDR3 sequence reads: CASNIVFTGELFF.

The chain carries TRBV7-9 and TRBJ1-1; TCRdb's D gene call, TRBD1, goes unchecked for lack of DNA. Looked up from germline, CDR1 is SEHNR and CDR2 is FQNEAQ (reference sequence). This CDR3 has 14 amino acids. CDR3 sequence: CASSSQTGNTEAFF.

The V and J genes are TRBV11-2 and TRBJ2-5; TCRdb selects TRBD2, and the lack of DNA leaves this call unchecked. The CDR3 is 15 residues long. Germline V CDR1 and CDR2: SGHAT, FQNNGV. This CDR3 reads CASSLEATLRETQYF.

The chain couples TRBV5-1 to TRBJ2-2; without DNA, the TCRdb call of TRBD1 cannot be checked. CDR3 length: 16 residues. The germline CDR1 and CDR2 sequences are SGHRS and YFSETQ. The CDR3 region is CASSLVPGENTGELFF.

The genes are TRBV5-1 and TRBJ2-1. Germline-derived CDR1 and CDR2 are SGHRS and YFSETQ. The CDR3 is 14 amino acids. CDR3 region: CASSLADPYNEQFF.

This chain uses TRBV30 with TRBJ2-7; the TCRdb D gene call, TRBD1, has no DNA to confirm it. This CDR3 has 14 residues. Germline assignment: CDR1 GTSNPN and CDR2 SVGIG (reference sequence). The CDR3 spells CAWSAGGSSYEQYF.

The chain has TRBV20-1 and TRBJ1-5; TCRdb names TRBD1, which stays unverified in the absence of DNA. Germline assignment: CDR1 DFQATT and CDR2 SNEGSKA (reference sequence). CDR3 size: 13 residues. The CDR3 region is CSGIRVDGQPQHF.

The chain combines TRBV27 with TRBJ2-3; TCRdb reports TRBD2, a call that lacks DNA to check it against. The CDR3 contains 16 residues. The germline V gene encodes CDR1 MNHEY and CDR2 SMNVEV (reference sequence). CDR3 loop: CASSLNGRFVTDTQYF.

The CDR3 reads CAISVRGGLYEQYF. The V and J genes are TRBV10-3 and TRBJ2-7. The germline V gene encodes CDR1 ENHRY and CDR2 SYGVKD. The CDR3 loop spans 14 amino acids.

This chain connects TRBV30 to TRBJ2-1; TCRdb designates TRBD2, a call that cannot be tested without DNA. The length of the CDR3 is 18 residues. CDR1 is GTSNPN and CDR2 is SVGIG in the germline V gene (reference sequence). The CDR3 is CAWRPAAGTRSSYNEQFF. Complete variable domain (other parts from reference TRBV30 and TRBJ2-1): SQTIHQWPATLVQPVGSPLSLECTVEGTSNPNLYWYRQAAGRGLQLLFYSVGIGQISSEVPQNLSASRPQDRQFILSSKKLLLSDSGFYLCAWRPAAGTRSSYNEQFFGPGTRLTVL.

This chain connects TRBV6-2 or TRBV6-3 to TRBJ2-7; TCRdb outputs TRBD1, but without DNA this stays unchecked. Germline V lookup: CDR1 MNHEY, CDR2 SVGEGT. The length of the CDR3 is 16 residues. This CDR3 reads CASSYSAGTDPYEQYF.

The CDR3 spells CASKGTSGRGNEQFF. This chain connects TRBV5-1 to TRBJ2-1; TCRdb names TRBD2, which stays unverified in the absence of DNA. Germline CDR1 reads SGHRS; CDR2 reads YFSETQ. The CDR3 contains 15 residues.

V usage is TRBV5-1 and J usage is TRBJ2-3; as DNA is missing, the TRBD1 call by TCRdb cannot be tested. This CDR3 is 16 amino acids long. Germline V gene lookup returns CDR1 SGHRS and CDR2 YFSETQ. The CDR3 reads CASSGEGSLFTDTQYF.

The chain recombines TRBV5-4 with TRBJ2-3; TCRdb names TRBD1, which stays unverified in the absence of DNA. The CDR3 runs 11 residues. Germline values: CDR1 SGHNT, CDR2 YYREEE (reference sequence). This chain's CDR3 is CAPKGTGELYF.